The clone carrying this T cell receptor beta chain was detected only a few times. A single record per CDR3 protein comes from TCRdb applying MiXCR to the 5' RACE reads. The sample has some 340,000 distinct CDR3 sequences; over 4% are singletons. This record comes from a study of T cells after yellow fever vaccination. Study in general: Preparation of the low-cell-number fractions used SMART-Seq v4 Ultra Low Input.

Germline loops: CDR1 LNHDA, CDR2 SQIVND (reference sequence). V was pared by 6 bases and J by 1 base, with 4 bases of the junction left unmatched. The CDR3 sequence is 14 residues long. The chain uses TRBV19 and TRBJ1-1, with TRBD1 matching 8 bases. The sample consisted of PBMCs, taken 5 days after the yellow fever booster vaccination. The source of this sequence is a man aged 18 to 35 who received the YFV17D yellow fever vaccine. The CDR3, as DNA: TGTGCCAGTAGAGTGACAGGGGAGAACACTGAAGCTTTCTTT. Protein sequence: CASRVTGENTEAFF.